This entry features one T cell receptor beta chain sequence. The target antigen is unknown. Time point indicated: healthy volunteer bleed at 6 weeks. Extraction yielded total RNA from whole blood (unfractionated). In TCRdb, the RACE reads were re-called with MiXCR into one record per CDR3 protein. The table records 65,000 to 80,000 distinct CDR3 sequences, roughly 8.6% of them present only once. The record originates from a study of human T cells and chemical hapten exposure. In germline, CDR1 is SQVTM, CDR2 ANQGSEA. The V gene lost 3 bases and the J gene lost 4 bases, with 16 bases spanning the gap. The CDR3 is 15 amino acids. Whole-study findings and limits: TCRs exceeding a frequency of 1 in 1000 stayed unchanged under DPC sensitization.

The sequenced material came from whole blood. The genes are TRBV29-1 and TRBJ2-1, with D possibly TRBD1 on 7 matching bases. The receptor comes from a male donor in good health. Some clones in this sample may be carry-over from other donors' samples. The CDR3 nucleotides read TGCAGCGTTGACGGGGGCAGGGGGAATTACAATGAGCAGTTCTTC. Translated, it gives CSVDGGRGNYNEQFF.